What follows are 5 T cell receptor beta chains derived from one specimen sequenced in a study of shared clonotypes between healthy human individuals. TCRdb's copy holds only in-frame clones and misses some; the assay was immunoSEQ multiplex PCR. Seen here are just under 350,000 clones, around four fifths observed once, and the top ten hold over 9.5%. Specimen: memory CD4+ T cells sorted from blood. The subset was: CD45RA-negative fraction. The source of these receptors is a man between 25 and 39 years old in good health.

The chain employs TRBV7-2 and TRBJ1-1; D gene ambiguous. The CDR3 runs to 15 residues. The germline V gene encodes CDR1 SGHTA and CDR2 FQGNSA. Deletions cut 5 bases from V and 3 bases from J, with 16 bases between. CDR3 protein: CASSLNPGRYTEAFF. CDR3 DNA: TGTGCCAGCAGCCTAAACCCCGGCAGGTACACTGAAGCTTTCTTT.

In its sample, this clone was seen a few times. The chain links TRBV7-2 to TRBJ2-3, with TRBD2 as a possible D gene (5 bases). Germline CDR1 is SGHTA and CDR2 is FQGNSA. Trimming removed 4 bases from V and 4 bases from J, with 6 bases in between. The CDR3 is 12 residues long. The CDR3 protein is CASSWTSDTQYF. DNA of the CDR3: TGTGCCAGCAGCTGGACTTCAGATACGCAGTATTTT.

CDR3: CASSSPGLEQFF. DNA for the CDR3: TGTGCCAGCAGCTCGCCGGGACTAGAGCAGTTCTTC. The V call is TRBV5-4, the J call TRBJ2-1; 7 positions agree with TRBD2. CDR1 and CDR2 from the germline V gene are SGHNT and YYREEE (reference sequence). CDR3 length: 12 residues. Germline trimming cut 3 bases from V and 10 bases from J; bases unmatched to any gene: 4. The variable domain in full, completed from reference TRBV5-4 and TRBJ2-1, reads ETGVTQSPTHLIKTRGQQVTLRCSSQSGHNTVSWYQQALGQGPQFIFQYYREEENGRGNFPPRFSGLQFPNYSSELNVNALELDDSALYLCASSSPGLEQFFGPGTRLTVL.

The rearrangement joins TRBV11-2 to TRBJ2-7; D uncertain. The V gene's germline CDR1 is SGHAT and CDR2 FQNNGV. This CDR3 has 15 amino acids. Trimming removed 0 bases at V and 3 bases at J, with 12 bases between. CDR3 amino acids: CASSLDLPASYEQYF. The CDR3 nucleotides are TGTGCCAGCAGCTTAGATCTTCCGGCAAGCTACGAGCAGTACTTC.

This chain connects TRBV19 to TRBJ1-2; a possible D gene is TRBD1 (6 bases). V gave up 9 bases and J gave up 4 bases, with 15 bases separating them. Germline assignment: CDR1 LNHDA and CDR2 SQIVND (reference sequence). The CDR3 extends over 13 amino acids. The CDR3 loop is CASKSGTTYGYTF. The CDR3 nucleotides read TGTGCCAGCAAATCCGGGACAACCTATGGCTACACCTTC.